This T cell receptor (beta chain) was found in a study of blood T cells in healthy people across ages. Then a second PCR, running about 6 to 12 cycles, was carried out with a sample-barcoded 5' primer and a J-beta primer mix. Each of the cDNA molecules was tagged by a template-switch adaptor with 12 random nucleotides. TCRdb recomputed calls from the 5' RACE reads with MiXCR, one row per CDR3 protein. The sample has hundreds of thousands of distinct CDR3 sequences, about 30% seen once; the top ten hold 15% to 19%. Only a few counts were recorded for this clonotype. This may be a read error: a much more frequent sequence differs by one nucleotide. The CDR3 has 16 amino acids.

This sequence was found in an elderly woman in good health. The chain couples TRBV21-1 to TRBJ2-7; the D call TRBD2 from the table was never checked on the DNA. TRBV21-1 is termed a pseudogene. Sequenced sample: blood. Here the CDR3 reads CASSNWLAGPRYEQYF. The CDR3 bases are TGTGCCAGCAGCAACTGGCTAGCGGGGCCCAGGTATGAGCAGTACTTC.